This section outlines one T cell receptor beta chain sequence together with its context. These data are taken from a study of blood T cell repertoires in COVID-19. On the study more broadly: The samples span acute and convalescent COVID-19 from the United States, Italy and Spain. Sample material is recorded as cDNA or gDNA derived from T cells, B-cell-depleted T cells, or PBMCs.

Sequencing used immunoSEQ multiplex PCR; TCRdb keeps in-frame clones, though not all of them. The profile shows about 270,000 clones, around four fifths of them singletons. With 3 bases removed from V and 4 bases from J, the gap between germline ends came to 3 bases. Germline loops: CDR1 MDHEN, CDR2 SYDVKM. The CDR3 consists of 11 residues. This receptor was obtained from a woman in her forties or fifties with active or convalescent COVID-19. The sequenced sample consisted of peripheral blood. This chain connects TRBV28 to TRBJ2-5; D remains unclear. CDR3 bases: TGTGCCAGCAGTTTCCTAGAGACCCAGTACTTC. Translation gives CASSFLETQYF. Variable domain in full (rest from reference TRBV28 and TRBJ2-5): DVKVTQSSRYLVKRTGEKVFLECVQDMDHENMFWYRQDPGLGLRLIYFSYDVKMKEKGDIPEGYSVSREKKERFSLILESASTNQTSMYLCASSFLETQYFGPGTRLLVL.